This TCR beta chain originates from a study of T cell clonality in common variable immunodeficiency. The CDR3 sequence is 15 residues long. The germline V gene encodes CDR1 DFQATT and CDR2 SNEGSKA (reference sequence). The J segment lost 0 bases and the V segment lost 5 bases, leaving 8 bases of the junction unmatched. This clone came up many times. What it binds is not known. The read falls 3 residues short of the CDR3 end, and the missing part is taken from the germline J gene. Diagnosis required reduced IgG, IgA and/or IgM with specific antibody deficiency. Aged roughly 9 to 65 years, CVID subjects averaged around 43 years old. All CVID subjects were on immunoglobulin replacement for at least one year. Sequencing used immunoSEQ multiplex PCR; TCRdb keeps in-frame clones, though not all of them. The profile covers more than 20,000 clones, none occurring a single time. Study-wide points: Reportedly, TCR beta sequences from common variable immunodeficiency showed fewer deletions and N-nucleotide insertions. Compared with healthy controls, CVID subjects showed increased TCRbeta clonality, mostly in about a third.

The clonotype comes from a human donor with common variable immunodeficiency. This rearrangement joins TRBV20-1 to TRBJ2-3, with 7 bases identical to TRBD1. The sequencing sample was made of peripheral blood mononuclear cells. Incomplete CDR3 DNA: TGCAGTGCTGAAGGGACAGCCCCTAGCACAGATACG. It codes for CSAEGTAPSTDT. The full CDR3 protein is CSAEGTAPSTDTQYF.